This paragraph reports one TCR beta chain. Its antigen is not identified. The CDR3 is 14 residues long. From germline, CDR1 is DFQATT and CDR2 SNEGSKA (reference sequence). V was shortened by 5 bases and J by 2 bases, with 16 bases between the two germline ends. This record belongs to a study of T cell repertoires in cytomegalovirus infection. Study-wide context: Recently described HLA-C-restricted plus well-studied HLA-B-restricted CMV epitopes were used. It was the public TCR beta signatures that indicated both CMV infection and matching HLA type.

Each CDR3 protein is one row after TCRdb ran MiXCR on the reads. The sample comprises about 570,000 distinct CDR3 sequences, roughly 42% of which are singletons, and about 48% rests with the top ten. Study-wide results and limits: Within the response measured ex vivo, HLA-C-restricted CMV-specific TCR beta clonotypes were dominant. There were carriers of CMV plus the relevant HLA, and cumulative public TCR beta family frequency identified them.

The sequence was obtained from a human donor in good health (CMV status not recorded). Some clones in this sample may be carry-over from other donors' samples. The specimen comprised cultured PBMCs, sampled from culture after CMV antigen stimulation. The chain uses TRBV20-1 and TRBJ2-7; D tentatively reads TRBD1 or TRBD2 (5 bases each). CDR3 loop: CSAPDGLGAYEQYF. In DNA, the CDR3 is TGCAGTGCTCCGGACGGCCTGGGGGCCTACGAGCAGTACTTC.